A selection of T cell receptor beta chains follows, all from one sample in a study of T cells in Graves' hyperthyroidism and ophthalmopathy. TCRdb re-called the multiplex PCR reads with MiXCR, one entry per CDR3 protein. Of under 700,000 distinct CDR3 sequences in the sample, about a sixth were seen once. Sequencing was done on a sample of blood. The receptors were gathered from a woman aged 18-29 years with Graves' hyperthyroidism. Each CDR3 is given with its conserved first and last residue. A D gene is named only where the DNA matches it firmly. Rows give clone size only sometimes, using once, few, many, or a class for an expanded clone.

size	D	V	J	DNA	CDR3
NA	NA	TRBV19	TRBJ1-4	TGTGCCAGTAGTATAGGTGGAGGCAGCGCAACTAATGAAAAACTGTTTTTT	CASSIGGGSATNEKLFF
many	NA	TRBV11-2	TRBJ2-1	TGTGCCAGCAGCTTTTCGGGACATGAGCAGTTCTTC	CASSFSGHEQFF
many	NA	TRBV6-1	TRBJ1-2	TGTGCCAGCAGTGAACTGATGGGCTCCAGATATGGCTACACCTTC	CASSELMGSRYGYTF
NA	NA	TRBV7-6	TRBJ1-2	TGTGCCAGCAGCCCCACAGCAGGTCGATCGAACTATGGCTACACCTTC	CASSPTAGRSNYGYTF
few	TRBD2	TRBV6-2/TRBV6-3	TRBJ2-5	TGTGCCAGCAGTTACCGGCTAGCGGGGGCCCCAGGCGAGACCCAGTACTTC	CASSYRLAGAPGETQYF
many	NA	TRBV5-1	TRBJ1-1	TGCGCCAGCAGCCAGAACATGAACACTGAAGCTTTCTTT	CASSQNMNTEAFF
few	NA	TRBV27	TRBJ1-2	TGTGCCAGCAGTTTAAACGGCGGTGGCTACACCTTC	CASSLNGGGYTF
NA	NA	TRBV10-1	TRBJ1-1	TGCGCCAGCAGCCCCGCGGTGGTAGGCACTGAAGCTTTCTTT	CASSPAVVGTEAFF
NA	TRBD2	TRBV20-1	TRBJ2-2	TGCAGTGCTAGATATGGTCCAGATGGACTAGCGGGAGCTCGGACCGGGGAGCTGTTTTTT	CSARYGPDGLAGARTGELFF
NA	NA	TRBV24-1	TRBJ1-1	TGTGCCACCCCAGATGAAGCTTTCTTT	CATPDEAFF
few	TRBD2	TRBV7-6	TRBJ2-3	TGTGCCAGCAGCCGGATGGGTAGCGGGGGGTTCACAGATACGCAGTATTTT	CASSRMGSGGFTDTQYF
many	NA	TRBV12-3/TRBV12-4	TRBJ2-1	TGTGCCAGCAGCCCGGACCGACAGAAGCAGTTCTTC	CASSPDRQKQFF
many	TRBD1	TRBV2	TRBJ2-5	TGTGCCAGCATATTGGACAGGATCTCCCAAGAGACCCAGTACTTC	CASILDRISQETQYF
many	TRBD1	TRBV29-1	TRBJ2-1	TGCAGCGTTGACCAACGACAGGGTGGCGAGCAGTTCTTC	CSVDQRQGGEQFF
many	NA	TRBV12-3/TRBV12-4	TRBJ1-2	TGTGCCAGCAGCCCGACCACCTACTATGGCTACACCTTC	CASSPTTYYGYTF
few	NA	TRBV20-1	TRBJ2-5	TGCAGTGCGGGGCCTCGGGGAACTGAAGAGACCCAGTACTTC	CSAGPRGTEETQYF
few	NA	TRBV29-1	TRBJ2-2	TGCAGCGTTGGAGAAGGCACCGGGGAGCTGTTTTTT	CSVGEGTGELFF
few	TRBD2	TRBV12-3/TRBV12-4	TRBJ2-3	TGTGCCAGCAGTTTAAGTCTTGGGACTAGCGGGCCCACAGATACGCAGTATTTT	CASSLSLGTSGPTDTQYF
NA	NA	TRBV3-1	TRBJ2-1	TGTGCCAGCAGCCAAGATCCCGAGGGGCGATGGCCGAATGAGCAGTTCTTC	CASSQDPEGRWPNEQFF
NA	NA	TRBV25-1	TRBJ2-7	TGTGCCAGCAGTGTTCCCGGGACCGACAGCTCCTACGAGCAGTACTTC	CASSVPGTDSSYEQYF
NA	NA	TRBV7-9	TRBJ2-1	TGTGCCAGCAGCTCGGGGTTGGGTGACGAGCAGTTCTTC	CASSSGLGDEQFF
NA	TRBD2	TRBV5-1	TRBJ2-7	TGCGCCAGCAGCGACCAACCGGGACTAGCGGGAGCCCCCGAGCAGTACTTC	CASSDQPGLAGAPEQYF
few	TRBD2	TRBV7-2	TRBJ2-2	TGTGCCAGCAGCGGGACTAGCGGAAGGACGAACACCGGGGAGCTGTTTTTT	CASSGTSGRTNTGELFF
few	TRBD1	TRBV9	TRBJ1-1	TGTGCCAGCAGCGTTCTCCCAGGGGGCACTGAAGCTTTCTTT	CASSVLPGGTEAFF
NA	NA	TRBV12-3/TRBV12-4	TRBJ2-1	TGTGCCAGCAGGAGCCCCTCAATGTACTACAATGAGCAGTTCTTC	CASRSPSMYYNEQFF
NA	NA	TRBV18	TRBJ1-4	TGTGCCAGCTCACCACTTGGGGAGGTCGGCGAAAAACTGTTTTTT	CASSPLGEVGEKLFF
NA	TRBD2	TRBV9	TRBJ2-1	TGTGCCGACGCTAGCGGGGGCTCCTACAATGAGCAGTTCTTC	CADASGGSYNEQFF
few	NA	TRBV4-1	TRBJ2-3	TGCGCCAGCAGCGGGTTTTCGAGGACAGATACGCAGTATTTT	CASSGFSRTDTQYF
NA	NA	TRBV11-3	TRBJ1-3	TGTGCCAGCAGCCAAGATCTTGCTGGGTTCGGTGGCTCTGGAAACACCATATATTTT	CASSQDLAGFGGSGNTIYF
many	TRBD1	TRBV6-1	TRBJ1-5	TGTGCCAGCAGTGCACAGGACAGGGGGAACAATCAGCCCCAGCATTTT	CASSAQDRGNNQPQHF
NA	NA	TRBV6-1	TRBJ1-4	TGTGCCAGCAGCCACTGGGACGGCCGAGGCGATGAAAAACTGTTTTTT	CASSHWDGRGDEKLFF
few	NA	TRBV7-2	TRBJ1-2	TGTGCCAGCAGCCAGGACAGTGTTCCGTACTATGGCTACACCTTC	CASSQDSVPYYGYTF
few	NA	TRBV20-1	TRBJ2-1	TGCAGTGCTATCCAGCCCGGGGGCCATGAGCAGTTCTTC	CSAIQPGGHEQFF
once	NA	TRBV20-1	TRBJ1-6	TGCAGTGCTAGGGACGGGGGAATTACCCTAAATTCACCCCTCCACTTT	CSARDGGITLNSPLHF
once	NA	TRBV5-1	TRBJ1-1	TGCGCCAGCAGCTCCGTCGGACAGCCGAACACTGAAGCTTTCTTT	CASSSVGQPNTEAFF
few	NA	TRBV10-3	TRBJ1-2	TGTGCCATCAGTGAGTCGGGTCCCTCCCAGGGCTATGGCTACACCTTC	CAISESGPSQGYGYTF
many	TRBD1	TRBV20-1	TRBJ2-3	TGCAGTGCTAGGGCAGGGGGTACTAGCACAGATACGCAGTATTTT	CSARAGGTSTDTQYF
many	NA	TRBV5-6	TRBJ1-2	TGTGCCAGCAGCTTGACAGAGGGTATCTATGGCTACACCTTC	CASSLTEGIYGYTF
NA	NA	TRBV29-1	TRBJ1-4	TGCAGCGTTGATGAGGACATACAAGAAAAACTGTTTTTT	CSVDEDIQEKLFF
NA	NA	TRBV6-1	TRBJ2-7	TGTGCCAGCAGTTCGAGGGGTAAGAGCTACGAGCAGTACTTC	CASSSRGKSYEQYF
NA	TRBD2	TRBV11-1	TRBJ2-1	TGTGCCAGCAGAGCCGGGACTAGCGCCGTCGGTGAGCAGTTCTTC	CASRAGTSAVGEQFF
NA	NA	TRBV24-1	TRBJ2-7	TGTGCCACCAGTGATGACCGGGCAGCACCCTACGAGCAGTACTTC	CATSDDRAAPYEQYF
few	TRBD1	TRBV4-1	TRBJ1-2	TGCGCCAGCAGCCAAGCTCGGACAGGGCCCGCTATTAGCTATGGCTACACCTTC	CASSQARTGPAISYGYTF
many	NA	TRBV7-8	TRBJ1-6	TGTGCCAGCAGCTTATGGACAGCTAATTCACCCCTCCACTTT	CASSLWTANSPLHF
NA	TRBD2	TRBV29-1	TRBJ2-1	TGCAGCGGGAGACTAGCGGGAGGGGGCAATGAGCAGTTCTTC	CSGRLAGGGNEQFF
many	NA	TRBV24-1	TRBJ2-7	TGTGCCACCAGTGATTTTAAGGGACCCGAGCAGTACTTC	CATSDFKGPEQYF
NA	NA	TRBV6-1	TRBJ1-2	TGTGCCAGCAGTTTCGAGCGCTTCTATGGCTACACCTTC	CASSFERFYGYTF
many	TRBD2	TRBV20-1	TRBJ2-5	TGCAGTGCCGTTAGCGGGGGTCTCCAAGAGACCCAGTACTTC	CSAVSGGLQETQYF
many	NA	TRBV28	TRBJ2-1	TGTGCCAGCAGGATTAGTGGGACGGTTGCTGACAATGAGCAGTTCTTC	CASRISGTVADNEQFF
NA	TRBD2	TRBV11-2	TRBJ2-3	TGTGCCAGCAGACTCCTTAGCGGGAGTGGAGCCTCTAGCACAGATACGCAGTATTTT	CASRLLSGSGASSTDTQYF
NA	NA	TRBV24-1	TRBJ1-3	TGTGCCACCAGTGTTCGGGGCGGAAGCTCTGGAAACACCATATATTTT	CATSVRGGSSGNTIYF